This T cell receptor beta chain is from a study of identifying expanded T cells in peripheral blood. Overall study results and limits: Variance in clone template counts between roughly two-week samples significantly increased with total template count across all healthy donors. About 1.3 clones differed between technical replicates, versus around 15 and 19 over time.

TCRdb's copy holds only in-frame clones and misses some; the assay was immunoSEQ multiplex PCR. This table holds around 82,000 clones, 65% to 85% found once. This clone has only one observation. Its antigen is not identified. Healthy donors had no documented immune events, such as infections, while sampled. Sequencing was done on a sample of blood. The TCR comes from a person between 18 and 69 years old in good health.

CDR3 protein: CASSYSGDQPQHF. CDR3 in DNA: TGTGCCAGCAGTTATTCGGGCGATCAGCCCCAGCATTTT. The chain couples TRBV6-5 to TRBJ1-5; D not resolved. The germline V gene encodes CDR1 MNHEY and CDR2 SVGAGI. This CDR3 spans 13 amino acids. Trimming took off 3 bases at V and 5 bases at J, with 8 bases between the two ends.